A selection of T cell receptor beta chains follows, all from one sample in a study of metastatic and nonmetastatic thyroid tumors. TCRdb re-called the PCR reads through MiXCR. This repertoire shows some 60,000 clones, under 30% found once; its top ten account for less than 20%. Source material: blood. All receptors come from a female donor with papillary thyroid cancer or a benign thyroid nodule (not recorded which). Some clones in this sample may be carry-over from other donors' samples. Each CDR3 is given with its conserved first and last residue. A D gene is named only where the DNA matches it firmly. For some rows the clone size is stated as once, few or many, or as a class when expanded; others skip it.

V	length	J	size	D	DNA	CDR3
TRBV6-2/TRBV6-3	14	TRBJ2-7	-	-	TGTGCCAGCAGTTACCCGGGCAGAGACTACGAGCAGTACTTC	CASSYPGRDYEQYF
TRBV7-3	15	TRBJ2-1	-	-	TGTGCCAGCAGCTTGGGAGGGGGGGCCGAAAATGAGCAGTTCTTC	CASSLGGGAENEQFF
TRBV12-3/TRBV12-4	14	TRBJ2-3	few	TRBD2	TGTGCCAGCACCGTAGCGGGGGGGACAGATACGCAGTATTTT	CASTVAGGTDTQYF
TRBV5-5	14	TRBJ2-5	-	-	TGTGCCAGCAGCCTGCGGACAGCCCAAGAGACCCAGTACTTC	CASSLRTAQETQYF
TRBV12-3/TRBV12-4	14	TRBJ1-2	few	TRBD1	TGTGCCAGCAGTACTGGACAGGGGACTTATGGCTACACCTTC	CASSTGQGTYGYTF
TRBV10-3	11	TRBJ1-6	many	-	TGTGCCATCAGTGATAATTCACCCCTCCACTTT	CAISDNSPLHF
TRBV6-1	13	TRBJ2-7	-	-	TGTGCCAGCATCAATCCGACTAGCTACGAGCAGTACTTC	CASINPTSYEQYF
TRBV15	16	TRBJ1-4	-	TRBD1	TGTGCCACCAGCAGACAGGGGGTCGGGGCTAATGAAAAACTGTTTTTT	CATSRQGVGANEKLFF
TRBV2	14	TRBJ2-7	-	TRBD2	TGTGCCACCCAGCTAGCGGGTCTATCCTACGAGCAGTACTTC	CATQLAGLSYEQYF
TRBV12-5	17	TRBJ2-1	-	TRBD2	TGTGCTAGTGGTCACCCCTCTCAGGGACTAGAGTTGGGTGAGCAGTTCTTC	CASGHPSQGLELGEQFF
TRBV5-1	15	TRBJ1-4	-	-	TGCGCCAGCAGCTTGGACAGTCTTTCTAATGAAAAACTGTTTTTT	CASSLDSLSNEKLFF
TRBV12-3/TRBV12-4	15	TRBJ2-2	-	TRBD2	TGTGCCAGCAGTTTGGGGACTAGCGGGGCCGGGGAGCTGTTTTTT	CASSLGTSGAGELFF
TRBV28	14	TRBJ2-3	few	TRBD1	TGTGCCAGCAGTTTAAAGACAGGGGGGGATACGCAGTATTTT	CASSLKTGGDTQYF
TRBV29-1	13	TRBJ1-6	few	-	TGCAGCGTTGCCAGCGAACAGAAATTCACCCTCCACTTT	CSVASEQKFTLHF
TRBV18	14	TRBJ2-7	once	TRBD2	TGTGCCAGCTCTAGCGGGGATAGCTCCTACGAGCAGTACTTC	CASSSGDSSYEQYF
TRBV7-7	14	TRBJ1-3	many	-	TGTGCTAGCAGCGCAGGGGTGTCTGGAAACACCATATATTTT	CASSAGVSGNTIYF
TRBV10-3	14	TRBJ2-5	medium-sized	-	TGTGCCATCAGGGAACAGGGTTCGGAAGAGACCCAGTACTTC	CAIREQGSEETQYF
TRBV6-1	14	TRBJ1-1	few	TRBD1	TGTGCCAGCGACCGGGGACAGGGCGACACTGAAGCTTTCTTT	CASDRGQGDTEAFF
TRBV3-1	15	TRBJ2-1	many	TRBD2	TGTGCCAGCAACACAGCGGGGGGTTTCTACAATGAGCAGTTCTTC	CASNTAGGFYNEQFF
TRBV7-9	12	TRBJ1-1	-	-	TGTGCCAGCAGGTCTCCCGGGGCCGGAGCTTTCTTT	CASRSPGAGAFF
TRBV6-2/TRBV6-3	14	TRBJ2-1	-	TRBD2	TGTGCCAGCGGGGGACTAGCGGGAGTCAATGAGCAGTTCTTC	CASGGLAGVNEQFF
TRBV6-5	15	TRBJ2-5	few	-	TGTGCCAGCAGTTACGCCGCGGGAAAACAAGAGACCCAGTACTTC	CASSYAAGKQETQYF
TRBV5-1	15	TRBJ2-7	-	-	TGCGCCAGCAGCTTGGCCACTGGGGGGCTCGGGGAGCAGTACTTC	CASSLATGGLGEQYF
TRBV5-8	12	TRBJ2-7	few	-	TGTGCCAGCAGCTTCTCTCGAAGCGAGCAGTACTTC	CASSFSRSEQYF
TRBV7-2	15	TRBJ2-7	few	TRBD2	TGTGCCAGCACCACAGCTGCGACTAGCCAGTACGAGCAGTACTTC	CASTTAATSQYEQYF
TRBV5-1	11	TRBJ2-3	once	-	TGCGCCAGCGGGGAAACAGATACGCAGTATTTT	CASGETDTQYF
TRBV27	13	TRBJ2-1	few	TRBD2	TGTGCCAGCAGTTTAGCGGGAGCATCTGAGCAGTTCTTC	CASSLAGASEQFF
TRBV28	16	TRBJ2-1	-	TRBD2	TGTGCCAGCAGATCCACTCTAGCGGTTAACTACAATGAGCAGTTCTTC	CASRSTLAVNYNEQFF
TRBV9	16	TRBJ1-6	-	-	TGTGCCAGCAGCGGGCAGGGGATTGAGTGGAGTTCACCCCTCCACTTT	CASSGQGIEWSSPLHF
TRBV7-9	15	TRBJ1-1	-	-	TGTGCCAGCAGCTTAGGGACCAATAGGGACACTGAAGCTTTCTTT	CASSLGTNRDTEAFF
TRBV2	14	TRBJ2-7	few	-	TGTGCCAGCAGTGACGGGGAGGTTCTCTACGAGCAGTACTTC	CASSDGEVLYEQYF
TRBV12-5	16	TRBJ2-5	many	TRBD1	TGTGCTAGTGGTACCAGGACAGGGTTCGGCCAAGAGACCCAGTACTTC	CASGTRTGFGQETQYF
TRBV28	13	TRBJ1-1	few	-	TGTGCCAGCATCCGACAGGCGAACACTGAAGCTTTCTTT	CASIRQANTEAFF
TRBV28	13	TRBJ1-2	-	TRBD1	TGTGCCAGCAGTTTTTCAGGGGGCCGAGGCTACACCTTC	CASSFSGGRGYTF
TRBV6-5	15	TRBJ1-2	few	-	TGTGCCAGCAGTTACTCCTCCAGGGGCCAGGATGGCTACACCTTC	CASSYSSRGQDGYTF
TRBV30	12	TRBJ1-2	-	-	TGTGCCTGGAGTCGGCGGACCTATGGCTACACCTTC	CAWSRRTYGYTF
TRBV2	15	TRBJ2-2	-	TRBD2	TGTGCCAGTCAGGATACTAGCGGGAGTATCAGGGAGCTGTTTTTT	CASQDTSGSIRELFF
TRBV3-1	14	TRBJ1-2	-	TRBD1	TGTGCCAGCAGCCCCCCAGGGGGCGATCATGGCTACACCTTC	CASSPPGGDHGYTF
TRBV7-2	13	TRBJ1-2	-	-	TGTGCCAGCAGCTTAGGGCCAGGCAATGGCTACACCTTC	CASSLGPGNGYTF
TRBV5-4	14	TRBJ1-2	few	TRBD1	TGTGCCAGCAGTATAGCAGGGGGCGCGGAAGGCTACACCTTC	CASSIAGGAEGYTF
TRBV7-3	15	TRBJ1-1	-	-	TGTGCCAGCAGCTTAGGATCAGGGATGGGAACTGAAGCTTTCTTT	CASSLGSGMGTEAFF
TRBV19	16	TRBJ2-2	few	-	TGTGCCAGTCTTGGGGGGGCAGCGACGAACACCGGGGAGCTGTTTTTT	CASLGGAATNTGELFF
TRBV4-3	13	TRBJ2-1	many	-	TGCGCCAGCAGCCAAGAGGCGGGAAATGAGCAGTTCTTC	CASSQEAGNEQFF
TRBV6-2/TRBV6-3	17	TRBJ1-1	few	TRBD1	TGTGCCAGCAGTCACCGGACAGGGCGAGAGAGGGGCACTGAAGCTTTCTTT	CASSHRTGRERGTEAFF
TRBV20-1	14	TRBJ1-2	-	-	TGCAGTGCTAGAGTTGGGGGTACGAGCTATGGCTACACCTTC	CSARVGGTSYGYTF
TRBV24-1	10	TRBJ1-4	-	-	TGTGCCACAGGGCCGGAAAAACTGTTTTTT	CATGPEKLFF
TRBV27	18	TRBJ1-5	few	-	TGTGCCAGCAGTTCAACCGGGACAAGAGGGATCAGGGATCAGCCCCAGCATTTT	CASSSTGTRGIRDQPQHF
TRBV9	13	TRBJ1-3	few	-	TGTGCCAGCAGCGCGGAGGGAGGAAACACCATATATTTT	CASSAEGGNTIYF
TRBV20-1	14	TRBJ1-2	-	TRBD1	TGCAGTGCGCGGGACAGGGGGCCTTACTATGGCTACACCTTC	CSARDRGPYYGYTF